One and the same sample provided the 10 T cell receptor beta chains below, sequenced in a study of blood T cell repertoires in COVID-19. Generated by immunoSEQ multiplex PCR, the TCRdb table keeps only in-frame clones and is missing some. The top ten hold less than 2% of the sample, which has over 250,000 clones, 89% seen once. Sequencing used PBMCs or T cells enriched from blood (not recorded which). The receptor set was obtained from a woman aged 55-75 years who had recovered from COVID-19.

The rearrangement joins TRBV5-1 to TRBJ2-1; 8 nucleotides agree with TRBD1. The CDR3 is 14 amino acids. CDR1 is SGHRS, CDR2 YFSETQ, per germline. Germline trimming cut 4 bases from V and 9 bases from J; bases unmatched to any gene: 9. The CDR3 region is CASSIPTGDSEQFF. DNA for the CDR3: TGCGCCAGCAGCATTCCGACAGGGGATTCTGAGCAGTTCTTC. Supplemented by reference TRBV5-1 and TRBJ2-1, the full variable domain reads KAGVTQTPRYLIKTRGQQVTLSCSPISGHRSVSWYQQTPGQGLQFLFEYFSETQRNKGNFPGRFSGRQFSNSRSEMNVSTLELGDSALYLCASSIPTGDSEQFFGPGTRLTVL.

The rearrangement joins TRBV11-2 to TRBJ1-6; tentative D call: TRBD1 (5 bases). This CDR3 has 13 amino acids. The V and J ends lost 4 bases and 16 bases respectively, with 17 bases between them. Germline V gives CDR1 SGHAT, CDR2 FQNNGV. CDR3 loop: CASSWNRQLELHF. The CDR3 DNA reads TGTGCCAGCAGCTGGAACAGACAGCTAGAACTCCACTTT.

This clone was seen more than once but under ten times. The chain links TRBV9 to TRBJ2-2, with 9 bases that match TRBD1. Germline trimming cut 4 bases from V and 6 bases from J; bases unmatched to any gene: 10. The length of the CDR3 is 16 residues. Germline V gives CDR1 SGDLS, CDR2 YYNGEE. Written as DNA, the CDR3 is TGTGCCAGCAGCCCCTGGGACAGGGTGAGGGCCGGGGAGCTGTTTTTT. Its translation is CASSPWDRVRAGELFF.

CDR3 amino acids: CASSSQGSLSYEQYF. CDR3 DNA: TGTGCCAGCAGCTCCCAGGGGTCCCTCTCCTACGAGCAGTACTTC. The chain recombines TRBV7-9 with TRBJ2-7; a weak D match, TRBD1 (6 bases). The ends were cut back, 4 bases at V and 0 bases at J, with 13 bases in the middle. Germline loops: CDR1 SEHNR, CDR2 FQNEAQ (reference sequence). The CDR3 loop spans 15 amino acids.

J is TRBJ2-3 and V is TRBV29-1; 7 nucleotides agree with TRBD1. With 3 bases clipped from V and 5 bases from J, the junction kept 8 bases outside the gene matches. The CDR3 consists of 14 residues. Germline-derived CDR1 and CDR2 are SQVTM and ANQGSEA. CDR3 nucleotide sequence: TGCAGCGTTGAGGGACAGCCCAGGAGAGATACGCAGTATTTT. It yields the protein CSVEGQPRRDTQYF.

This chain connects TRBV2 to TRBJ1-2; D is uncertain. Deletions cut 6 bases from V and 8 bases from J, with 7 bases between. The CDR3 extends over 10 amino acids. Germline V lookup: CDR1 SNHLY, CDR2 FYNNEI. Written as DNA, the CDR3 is TGTGCCAGCAGGAGTGAGGGCTACACCTTC. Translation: CASRSEGYTF. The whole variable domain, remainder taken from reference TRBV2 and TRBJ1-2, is EPEVTQTPSHQVTQMGQEVILRCVPISNHLYFYWYRQILGQKVEFLVSFYNNEISEKSEIFDDQFSVERPDGSNFTLKIRSTKLEDSAMYFCASRSEGYTFGSGTRLTVV.

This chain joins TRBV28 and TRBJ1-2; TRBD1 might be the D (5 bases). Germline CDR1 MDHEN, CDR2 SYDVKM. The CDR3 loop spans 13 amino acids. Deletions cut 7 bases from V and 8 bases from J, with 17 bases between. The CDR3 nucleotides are TGTGCCAGCATGGGAGGCAGGGCTGGGGGCTACACCTTC. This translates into CASMGGRAGGYTF.

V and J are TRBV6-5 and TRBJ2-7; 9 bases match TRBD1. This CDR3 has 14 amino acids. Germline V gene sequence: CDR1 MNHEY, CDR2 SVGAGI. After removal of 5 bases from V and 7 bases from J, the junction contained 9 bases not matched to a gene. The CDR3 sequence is CASSPTGGLREQYF. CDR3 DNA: TGTGCCAGCAGTCCGACAGGGGGTCTACGAGAGCAGTACTTC.

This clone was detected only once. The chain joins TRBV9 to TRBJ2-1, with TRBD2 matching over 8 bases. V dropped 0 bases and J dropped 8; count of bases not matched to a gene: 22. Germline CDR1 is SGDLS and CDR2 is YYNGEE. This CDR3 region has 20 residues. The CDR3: CASSVGVGMSGGTSFDEQFF. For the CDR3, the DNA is TGTGCCAGCAGCGTAGGGGTTGGGATGAGCGGGGGTACCTCTTTCGATGAGCAGTTCTTC.

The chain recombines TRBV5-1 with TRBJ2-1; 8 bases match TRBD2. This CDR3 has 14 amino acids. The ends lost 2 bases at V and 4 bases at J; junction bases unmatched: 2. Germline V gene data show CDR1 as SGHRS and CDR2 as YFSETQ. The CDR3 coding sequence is TGCGCCAGCAGCTTAGCGGGGGAATACAATGAGCAGTTCTTC. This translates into CASSLAGEYNEQFF.